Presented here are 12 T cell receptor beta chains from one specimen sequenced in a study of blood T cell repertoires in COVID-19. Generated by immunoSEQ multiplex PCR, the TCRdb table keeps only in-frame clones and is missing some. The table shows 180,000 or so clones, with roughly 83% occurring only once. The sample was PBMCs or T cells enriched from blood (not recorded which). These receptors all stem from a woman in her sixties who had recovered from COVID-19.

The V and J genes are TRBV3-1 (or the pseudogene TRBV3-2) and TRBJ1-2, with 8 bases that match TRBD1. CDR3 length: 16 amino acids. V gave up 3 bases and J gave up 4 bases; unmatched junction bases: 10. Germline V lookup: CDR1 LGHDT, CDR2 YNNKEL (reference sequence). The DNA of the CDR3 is TGTGCCAGCAGCCAGGCAACAGGGGGGCTTATCTATGGCTACACCTTC. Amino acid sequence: CASSQATGGLIYGYTF.

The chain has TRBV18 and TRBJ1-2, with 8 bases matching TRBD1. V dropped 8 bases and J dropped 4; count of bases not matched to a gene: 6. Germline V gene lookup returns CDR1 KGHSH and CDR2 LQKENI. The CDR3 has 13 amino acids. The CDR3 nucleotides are TGTGCCAGCGCTGGGACAGGACTCTATGGCTACACCTTC. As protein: CASAGTGLYGYTF.

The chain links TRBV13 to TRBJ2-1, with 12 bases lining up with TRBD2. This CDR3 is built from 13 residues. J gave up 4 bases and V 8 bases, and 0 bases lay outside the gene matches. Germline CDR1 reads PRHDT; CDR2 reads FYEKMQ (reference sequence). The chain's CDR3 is CASGLAGYNEQFF. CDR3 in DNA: TGTGCCAGCGGACTAGCGGGATACAATGAGCAGTTCTTC.

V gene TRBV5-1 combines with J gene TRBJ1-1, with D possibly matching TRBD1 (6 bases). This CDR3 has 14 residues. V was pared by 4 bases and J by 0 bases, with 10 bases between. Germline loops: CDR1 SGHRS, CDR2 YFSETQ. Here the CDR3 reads CASSDQGMNTEAFF. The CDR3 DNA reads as TGCGCCAGCAGCGACCAGGGGATGAACACTGAAGCTTTCTTT.

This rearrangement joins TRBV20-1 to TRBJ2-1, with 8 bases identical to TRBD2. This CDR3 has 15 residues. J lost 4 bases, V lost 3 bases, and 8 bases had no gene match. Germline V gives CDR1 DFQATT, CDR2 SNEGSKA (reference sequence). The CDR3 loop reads CSASQIAGLYNEQFF. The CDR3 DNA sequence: TGCAGTGCTAGTCAGATAGCGGGATTATACAATGAGCAGTTCTTC.

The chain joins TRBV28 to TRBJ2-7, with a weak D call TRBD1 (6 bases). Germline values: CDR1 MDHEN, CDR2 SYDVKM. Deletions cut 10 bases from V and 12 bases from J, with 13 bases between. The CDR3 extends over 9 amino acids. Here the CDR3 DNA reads TGTGCCACCAGGGGACACGGGTACTTC. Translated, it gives CATRGHGYF.

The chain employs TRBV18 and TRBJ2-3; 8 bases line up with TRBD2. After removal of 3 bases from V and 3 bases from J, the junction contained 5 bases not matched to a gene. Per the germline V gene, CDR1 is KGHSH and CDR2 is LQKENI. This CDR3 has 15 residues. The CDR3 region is CASSPIPSGTDTQYF. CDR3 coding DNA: TGTGCCAGCTCACCTATTCCTAGCGGGACAGATACGCAGTATTTT.

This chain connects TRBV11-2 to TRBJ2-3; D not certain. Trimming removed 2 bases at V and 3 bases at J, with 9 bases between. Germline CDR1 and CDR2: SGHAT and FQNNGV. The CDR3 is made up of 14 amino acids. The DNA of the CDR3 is TGTGCCAGCAGCTTAATCCTCCGGACAGATACGCAGTATTTT. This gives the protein CASSLILRTDTQYF.

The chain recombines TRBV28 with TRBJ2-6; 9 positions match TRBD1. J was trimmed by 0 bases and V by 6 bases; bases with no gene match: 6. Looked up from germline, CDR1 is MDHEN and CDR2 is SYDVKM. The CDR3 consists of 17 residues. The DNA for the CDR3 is TGTGCCAGCAGGGCGACAGGGGGGGGCTCTGGGGCCAACGTCCTGACTTTC. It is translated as CASRATGGGSGANVLTF.

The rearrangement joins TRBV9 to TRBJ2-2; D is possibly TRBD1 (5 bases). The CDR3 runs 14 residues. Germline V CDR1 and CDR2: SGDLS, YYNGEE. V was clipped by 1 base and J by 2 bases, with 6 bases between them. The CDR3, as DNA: TGTGCCAGCAGCGTACAGGGAAACACCGGGGAGCTGTTTTTT. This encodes CASSVQGNTGELFF.

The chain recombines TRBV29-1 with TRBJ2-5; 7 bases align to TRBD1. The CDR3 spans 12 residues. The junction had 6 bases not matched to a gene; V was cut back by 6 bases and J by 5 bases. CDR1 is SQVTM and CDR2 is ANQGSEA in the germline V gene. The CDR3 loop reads CSVIGGSETQYF. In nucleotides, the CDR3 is TGCAGCGTAATAGGGGGCTCCGAGACCCAGTACTTC.

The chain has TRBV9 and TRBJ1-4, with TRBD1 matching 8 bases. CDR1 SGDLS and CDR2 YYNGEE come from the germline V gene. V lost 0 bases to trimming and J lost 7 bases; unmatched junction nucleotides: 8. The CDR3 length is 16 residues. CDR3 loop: CASSVGGDRSIEKLFF. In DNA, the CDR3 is TGTGCCAGCAGCGTAGGGGGGGACAGGTCGATTGAAAAACTGTTTTTT.